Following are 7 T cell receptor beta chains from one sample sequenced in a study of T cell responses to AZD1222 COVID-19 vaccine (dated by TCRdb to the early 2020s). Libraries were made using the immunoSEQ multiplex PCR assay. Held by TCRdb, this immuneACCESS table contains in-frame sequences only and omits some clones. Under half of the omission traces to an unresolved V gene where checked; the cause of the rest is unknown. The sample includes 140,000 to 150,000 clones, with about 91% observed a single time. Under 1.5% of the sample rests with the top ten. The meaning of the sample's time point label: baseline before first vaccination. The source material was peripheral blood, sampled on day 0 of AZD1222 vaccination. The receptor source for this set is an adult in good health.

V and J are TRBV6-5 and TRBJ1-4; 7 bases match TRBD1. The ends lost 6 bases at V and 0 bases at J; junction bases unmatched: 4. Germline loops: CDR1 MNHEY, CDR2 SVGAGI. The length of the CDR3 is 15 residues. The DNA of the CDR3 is TGTGCCAGCAGGGGACAGCCTGCAACTAATGAAAAACTGTTTTTT. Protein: CASRGQPATNEKLFF.

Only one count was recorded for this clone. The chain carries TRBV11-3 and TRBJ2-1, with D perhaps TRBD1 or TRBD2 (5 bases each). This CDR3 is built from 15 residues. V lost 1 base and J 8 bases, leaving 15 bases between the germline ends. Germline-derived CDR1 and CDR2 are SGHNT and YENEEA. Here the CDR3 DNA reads TGTGCCAGCAGCTTAGTCGCAGGGAGCGTCGATGAGCAGTTCTTC. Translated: CASSLVAGSVDEQFF.

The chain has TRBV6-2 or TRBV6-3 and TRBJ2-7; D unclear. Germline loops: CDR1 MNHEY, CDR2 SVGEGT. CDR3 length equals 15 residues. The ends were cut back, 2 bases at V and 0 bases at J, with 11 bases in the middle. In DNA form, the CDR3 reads TGTGCCAGCAGTTACGGGCTAGGCGGCTCCTACGAGCAGTACTTC. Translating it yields CASSYGLGGSYEQYF.

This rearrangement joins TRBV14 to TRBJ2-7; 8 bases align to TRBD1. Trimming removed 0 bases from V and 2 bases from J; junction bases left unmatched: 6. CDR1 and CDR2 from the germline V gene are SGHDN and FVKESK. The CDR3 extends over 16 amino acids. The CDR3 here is CASSQDRTGYAYEQYF. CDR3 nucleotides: TGTGCCAGCAGCCAAGACCGGACAGGGTATGCCTACGAGCAGTACTTC.

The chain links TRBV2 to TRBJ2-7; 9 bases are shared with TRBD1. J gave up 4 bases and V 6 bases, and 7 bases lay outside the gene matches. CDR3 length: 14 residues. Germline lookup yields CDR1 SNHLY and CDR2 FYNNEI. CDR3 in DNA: TGTGCCAGCAGAACTACAGGGGGCGAGTACGAGCAGTACTTC. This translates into CASRTTGGEYEQYF.

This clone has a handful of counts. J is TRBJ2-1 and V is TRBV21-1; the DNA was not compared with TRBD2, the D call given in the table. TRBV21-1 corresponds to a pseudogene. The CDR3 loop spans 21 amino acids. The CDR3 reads CASSGRGNKHGLAGVAPEQFF. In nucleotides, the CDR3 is TGTGCCAGCAGCGGCCGAGGGAACAAACATGGACTAGCGGGAGTGGCACCTGAGCAGTTCTTC.

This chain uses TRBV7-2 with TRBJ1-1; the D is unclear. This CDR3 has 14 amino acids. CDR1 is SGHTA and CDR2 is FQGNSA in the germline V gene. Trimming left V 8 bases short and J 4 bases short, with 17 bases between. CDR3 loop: CASRSLNSGTEAFF. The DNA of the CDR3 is TGTGCCAGCCGCTCCTTAAACAGTGGCACTGAAGCTTTCTTT. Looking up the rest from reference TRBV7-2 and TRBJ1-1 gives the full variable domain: GAGVSQSPSNKVTEKGKDVELRCDPISGHTALYWYRQSLGQGLEFLIYFQGNSAPDKSGLPSDRFSAERTGGSVSTLTIQRTQQEDSAVYLCASRSLNSGTEAFFGQGTRLTVV.